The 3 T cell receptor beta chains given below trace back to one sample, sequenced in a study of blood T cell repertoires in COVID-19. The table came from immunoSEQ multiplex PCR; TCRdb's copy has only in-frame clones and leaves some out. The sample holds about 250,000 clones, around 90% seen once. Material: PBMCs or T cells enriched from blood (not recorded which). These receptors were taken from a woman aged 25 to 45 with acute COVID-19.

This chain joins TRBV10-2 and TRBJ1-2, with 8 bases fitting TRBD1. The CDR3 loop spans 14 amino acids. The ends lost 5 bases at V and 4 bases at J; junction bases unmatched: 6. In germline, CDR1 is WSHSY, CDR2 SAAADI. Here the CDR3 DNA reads TGCGCCAGCAGTCCGGGACAGGTCTTCTATGGCTACACCTTC. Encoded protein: CASSPGQVFYGYTF.

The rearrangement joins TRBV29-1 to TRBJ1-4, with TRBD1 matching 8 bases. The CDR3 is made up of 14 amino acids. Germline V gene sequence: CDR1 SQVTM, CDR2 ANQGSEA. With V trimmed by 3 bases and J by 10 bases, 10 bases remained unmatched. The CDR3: CSVDAGGRAGKLFF. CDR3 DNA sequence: TGCAGCGTTGATGCAGGGGGCCGGGCGGGAAAACTGTTTTTT.

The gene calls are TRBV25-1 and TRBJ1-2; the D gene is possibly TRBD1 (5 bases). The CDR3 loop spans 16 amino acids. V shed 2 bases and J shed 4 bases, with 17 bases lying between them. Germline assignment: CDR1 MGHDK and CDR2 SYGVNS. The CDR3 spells CASSETGTLALYGYTF. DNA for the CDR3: TGTGCCAGCAGTGAAACGGGGACTCTTGCGCTCTATGGCTACACCTTC.